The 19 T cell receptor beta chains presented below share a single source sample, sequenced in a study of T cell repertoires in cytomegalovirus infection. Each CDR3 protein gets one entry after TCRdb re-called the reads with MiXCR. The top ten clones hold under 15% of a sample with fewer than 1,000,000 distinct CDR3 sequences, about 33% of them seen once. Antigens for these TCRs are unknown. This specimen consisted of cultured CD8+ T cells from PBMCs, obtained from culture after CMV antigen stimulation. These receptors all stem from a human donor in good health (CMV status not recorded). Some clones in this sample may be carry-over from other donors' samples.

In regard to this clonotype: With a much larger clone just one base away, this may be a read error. CDR3 in DNA: TGTGCCAGCAGTTCGACAGAAGGCTCTAACTATAGCTACACCTTC. It yields the protein CASSSTEGSNYSYTF. The V and J genes are TRBV12-3 or TRBV12-4 and TRBJ1-2, with D possibly TRBD1 on 5 matching bases. There are 15 residues in the CDR3.

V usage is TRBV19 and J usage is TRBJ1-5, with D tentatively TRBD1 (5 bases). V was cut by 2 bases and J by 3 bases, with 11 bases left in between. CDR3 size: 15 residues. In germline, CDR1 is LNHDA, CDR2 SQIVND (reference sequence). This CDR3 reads CASSIIQGHNQPQHF. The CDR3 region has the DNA TGTGCCAGTAGTATAATCCAGGGTCACAATCAGCCCCAGCATTTT.

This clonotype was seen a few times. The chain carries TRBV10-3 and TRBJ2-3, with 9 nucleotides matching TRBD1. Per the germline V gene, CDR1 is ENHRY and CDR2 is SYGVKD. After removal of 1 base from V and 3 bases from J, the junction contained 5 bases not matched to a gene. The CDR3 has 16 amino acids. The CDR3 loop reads CAISELGQGRTDTQYF. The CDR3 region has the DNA TGTGCCATCAGTGAGTTGGGACAGGGCCGGACAGATACGCAGTATTTT.

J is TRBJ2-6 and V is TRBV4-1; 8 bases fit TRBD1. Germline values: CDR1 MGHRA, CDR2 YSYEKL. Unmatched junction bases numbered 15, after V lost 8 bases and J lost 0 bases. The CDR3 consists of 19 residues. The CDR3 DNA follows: TGCGCCAGCCTGTTGGACCCGGGACAGGAAGTCTCTGGGGCCAACGTCCTGACTTTC. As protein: CASLLDPGQEVSGANVLTF.

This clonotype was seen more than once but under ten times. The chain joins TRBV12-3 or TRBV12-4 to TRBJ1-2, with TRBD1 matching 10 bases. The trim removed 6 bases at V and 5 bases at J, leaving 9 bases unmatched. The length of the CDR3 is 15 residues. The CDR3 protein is CASSWGQGLWYGYTF. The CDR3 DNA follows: TGTGCCAGCAGCTGGGGACAGGGGCTGTGGTATGGCTACACCTTC.

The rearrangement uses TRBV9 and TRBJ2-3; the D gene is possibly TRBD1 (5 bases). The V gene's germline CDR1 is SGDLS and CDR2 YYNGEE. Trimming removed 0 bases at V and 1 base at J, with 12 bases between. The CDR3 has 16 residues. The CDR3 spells CASSVEGSRGTDTQYF. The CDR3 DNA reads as TGTGCCAGCAGCGTAGAGGGTAGCAGGGGCACAGATACGCAGTATTTT.

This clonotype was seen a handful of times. The CDR3 loop is CASSYARPTEQYV. As DNA, the CDR3 is TGTGCCAGCAGTTACGCCCGTCCAACCGAGCAGTACGTC. The chain recombines TRBV6-6 with TRBJ2-7, with D unresolved. Trimming took off 2 bases at V and 6 bases at J, with 11 bases between the two ends. The CDR3 has 13 residues. From germline, CDR1 is MNHNY and CDR2 SVGAGI (reference sequence).

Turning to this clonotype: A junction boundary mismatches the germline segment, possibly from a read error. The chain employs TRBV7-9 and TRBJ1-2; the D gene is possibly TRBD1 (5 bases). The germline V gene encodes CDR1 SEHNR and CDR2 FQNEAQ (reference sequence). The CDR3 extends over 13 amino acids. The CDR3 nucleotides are TGTGCCAGCAGCTTAGCTACGAGACGGGGCTCCCACTTC. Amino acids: CASSLATRRGSHF.

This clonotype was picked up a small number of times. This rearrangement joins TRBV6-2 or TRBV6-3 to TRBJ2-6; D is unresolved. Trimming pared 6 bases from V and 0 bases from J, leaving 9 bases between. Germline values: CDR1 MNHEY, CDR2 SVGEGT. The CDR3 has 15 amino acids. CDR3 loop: CASSPTFSGANVLTF. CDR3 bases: TGTGCCAGCAGCCCAACGTTCTCTGGGGCCAACGTCCTGACTTTC.

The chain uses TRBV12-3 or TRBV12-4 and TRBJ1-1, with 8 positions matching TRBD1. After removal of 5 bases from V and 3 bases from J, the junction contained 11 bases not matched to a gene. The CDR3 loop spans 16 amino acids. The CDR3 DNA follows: TGTGCCAGCAGTAATTGGACAGGGTTAAAGTACACTGAAGCTTTCTTT. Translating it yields CASSNWTGLKYTEAFF.

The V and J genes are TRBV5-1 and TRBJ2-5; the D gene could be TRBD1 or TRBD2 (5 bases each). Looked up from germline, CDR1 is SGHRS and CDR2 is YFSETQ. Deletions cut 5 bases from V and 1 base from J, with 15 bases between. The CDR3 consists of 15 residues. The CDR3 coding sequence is TGCGCCAGCAGAGATCGTGGGGGTCCCCAAGAGACCCAGTACTTC. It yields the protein CASRDRGGPQETQYF.

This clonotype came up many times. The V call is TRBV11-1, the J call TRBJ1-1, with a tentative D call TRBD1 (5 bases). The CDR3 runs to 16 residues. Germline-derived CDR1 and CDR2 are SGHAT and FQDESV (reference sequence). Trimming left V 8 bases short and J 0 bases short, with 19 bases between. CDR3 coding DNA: TGTGCCAGCGCCCCTTACCGCCAGGGATTGAACACTGAAGCTTTCTTT. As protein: CASAPYRQGLNTEAFF. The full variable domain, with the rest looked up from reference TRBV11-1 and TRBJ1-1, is EAEVAQSPRYKITEKSQAVAFWCDPISGHATLYWYRQILGQGPELLVQFQDESVVDDSQLPKDRFSAERLKGVDSTLKIQPAELGDSAMYLCASAPYRQGLNTEAFFGQGTRLTVV.

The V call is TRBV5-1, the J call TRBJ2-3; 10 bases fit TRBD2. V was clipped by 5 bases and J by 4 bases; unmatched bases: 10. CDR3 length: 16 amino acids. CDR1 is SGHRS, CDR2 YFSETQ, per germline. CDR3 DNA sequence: TGCGCCAGCAGAGGAGCGGGGGGGCCCCGCGCAGATACGCAGTATTTT. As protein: CASRGAGGPRADTQYF.

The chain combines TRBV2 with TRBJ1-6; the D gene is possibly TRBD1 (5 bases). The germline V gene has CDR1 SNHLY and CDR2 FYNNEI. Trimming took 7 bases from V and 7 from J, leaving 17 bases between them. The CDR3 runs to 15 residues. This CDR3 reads CASKGSWDYNSPLHF. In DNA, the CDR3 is TGTGCCAGCAAGGGGAGCTGGGACTACAATTCACCCCTCCACTTT.

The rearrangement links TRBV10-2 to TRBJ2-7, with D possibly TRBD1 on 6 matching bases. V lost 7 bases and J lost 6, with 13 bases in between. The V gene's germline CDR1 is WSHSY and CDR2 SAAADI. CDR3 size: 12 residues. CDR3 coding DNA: TGCGCCAGCATAGGTGGGGGCGGCGAGCAGTACTTC. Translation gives CASIGGGGEQYF.

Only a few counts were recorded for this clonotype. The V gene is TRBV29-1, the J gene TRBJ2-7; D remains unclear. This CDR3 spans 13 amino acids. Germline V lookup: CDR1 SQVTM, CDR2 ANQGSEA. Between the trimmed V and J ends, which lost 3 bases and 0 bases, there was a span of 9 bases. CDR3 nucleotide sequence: TGCAGCGTTGACACAGACAACTCCTACGAGCAGTACTTC. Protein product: CSVDTDNSYEQYF.

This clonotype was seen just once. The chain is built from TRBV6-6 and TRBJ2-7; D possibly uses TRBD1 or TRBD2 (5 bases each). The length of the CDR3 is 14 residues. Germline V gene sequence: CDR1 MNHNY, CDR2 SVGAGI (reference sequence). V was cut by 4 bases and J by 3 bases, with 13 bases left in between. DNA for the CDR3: TGTGCCAGCAGTTTCACGGGACCCCACTACGAGCAGTACGTC. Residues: CASSFTGPHYEQYV.

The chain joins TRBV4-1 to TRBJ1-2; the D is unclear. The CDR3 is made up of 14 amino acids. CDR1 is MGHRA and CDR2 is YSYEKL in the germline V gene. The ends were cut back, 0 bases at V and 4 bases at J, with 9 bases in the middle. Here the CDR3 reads CASSQEGAFYGYTF. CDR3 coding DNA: TGCGCCAGCAGCCAAGAGGGTGCTTTCTATGGCTACACCTTC.

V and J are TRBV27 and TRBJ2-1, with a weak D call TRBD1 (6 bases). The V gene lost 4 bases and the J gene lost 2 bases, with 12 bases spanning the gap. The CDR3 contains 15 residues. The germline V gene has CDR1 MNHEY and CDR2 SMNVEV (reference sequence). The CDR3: CASSSTRGPYNEQFF. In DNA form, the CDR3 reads TGTGCCAGCAGTTCCACCAGGGGACCCTACAATGAGCAGTTCTTC.